These T cell receptor beta chains were read from a single sample in a study of siplizumab effects on memory and regulatory T cells. TCRdb keeps only in-frame clones here, not all; method: immunoSEQ multiplex PCR. The sample records about 100,000 clones, about 95% being singletons. The sample consisted of Tregs sorted from blood. These receptors originate from a human donor in good health. The CDR3 runs from the conserved cysteine through the conserved F or W. A D gene is named only where the DNA matches it firmly. The size entry is marked missing in some rows and otherwise reads once, few, many or a size class.

v_gene	abundance	j_gene	d_gene	CDR3nt	CDR3aa
TRBV28	.	TRBJ2-7	.	TGTGCCAGCACGGGTTTGGGCGGACGCTACGAGCAGTACTTC	CASTGLGGRYEQYF
TRBV5-6	.	TRBJ2-1	.	TGTGCCAGCAGCTTAATCATTAGACCCGTGGGTGAGCAGTTCTTC	CASSLIIRPVGEQFF
TRBV11-2	.	TRBJ2-1	.	TGTGCCAGCAGCCCGTTGAGGGAGAGTTACAATGAGCAGTTCTTC	CASSPLRESYNEQFF
TRBV11-2	once	TRBJ2-7	.	TGTGCCAGCAGCTTAGGATATTTTGCTGCATACGGATTTCAATACGAGCAGTACTTC	CASSLGYFAAYGFQYEQYF
TRBV20-1	.	TRBJ2-2	.	TGCAGTGCCGAGGGTAACGGGGAGCTGTTTTTT	CSAEGNGELFF
TRBV10-3	.	TRBJ2-7	TRBD1	TGTGCCATCAGTCGGACAGGGGTCCCCTCACGATCCTACGAGCAGTACTTC	CAISRTGVPSRSYEQYF
TRBV9	.	TRBJ2-3	.	TGTGCCAGCAGCGTAAACCTCTGGTCGAGCGGACTAAGCACAGATACGCAGTATTTT	CASSVNLWSSGLSTDTQYF
TRBV11-3	.	TRBJ2-3	TRBD2	TGTGCCAGCAGCTTTGGGTTCGGGACTAGCGGGACGAACACAGATACGCAGTATTTT	CASSFGFGTSGTNTDTQYF
TRBV27	.	TRBJ2-7	TRBD1	TGTGCCAGCAGTTTACGTGGGACAGGGGAGTACTTC	CASSLRGTGEYF
TRBV25-1	.	TRBJ1-4	.	TGTGCCAGCAGTCCCCGAGGGTTTGAAAATGAAAAACTGTTTTTT	CASSPRGFENEKLFF
TRBV28	.	TRBJ2-6	TRBD2	TGTGCCAGCAGTTTAGGACTAGCGGGAGGTCCTGGGGCCAACGTCCTGACTTTC	CASSLGLAGGPGANVLTF
TRBV12-5	once	TRBJ2-3	.	TGTGCTAGTGGTCCGGACGGGAGCGTAGGTACGCAGTATTTT	CASGPDGSVGTQYF
TRBV7-2	.	TRBJ1-5	TRBD1	TGTGCCAGCAGCCCAATGACAGGGTTGACTCAGCCCCAGCATTTT	CASSPMTGLTQPQHF
TRBV7-4	.	TRBJ1-1	TRBD1	TGTGCCAGCAGCTCGAGGACAGGAGTCAACACTGAAGCTTTCTTT	CASSSRTGVNTEAFF